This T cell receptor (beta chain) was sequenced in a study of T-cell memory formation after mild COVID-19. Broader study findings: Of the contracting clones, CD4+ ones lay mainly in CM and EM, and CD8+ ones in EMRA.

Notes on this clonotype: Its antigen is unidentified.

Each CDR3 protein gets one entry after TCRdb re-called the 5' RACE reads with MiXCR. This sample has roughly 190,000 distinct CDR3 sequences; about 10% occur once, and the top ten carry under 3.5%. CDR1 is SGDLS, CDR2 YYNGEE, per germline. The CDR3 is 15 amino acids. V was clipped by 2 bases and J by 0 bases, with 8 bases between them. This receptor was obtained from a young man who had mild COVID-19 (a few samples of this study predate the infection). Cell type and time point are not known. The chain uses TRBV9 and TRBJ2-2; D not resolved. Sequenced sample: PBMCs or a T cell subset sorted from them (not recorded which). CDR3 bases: TGTGCCAGCAGCGTTGGCATAACGAACACCGGGGAGCTGTTTTTT. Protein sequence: CASSVGITNTGELFF. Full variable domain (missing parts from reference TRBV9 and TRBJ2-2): DSGVTQTPKHLITATGQRVTLRCSPRSGDLSVYWYQQSLDQGLQFLIQYYNGEERAKGNILERFSAQQFPDLHSELNLSSLELGDSALYFCASSVGITNTGELFFGEGSRLTVL.